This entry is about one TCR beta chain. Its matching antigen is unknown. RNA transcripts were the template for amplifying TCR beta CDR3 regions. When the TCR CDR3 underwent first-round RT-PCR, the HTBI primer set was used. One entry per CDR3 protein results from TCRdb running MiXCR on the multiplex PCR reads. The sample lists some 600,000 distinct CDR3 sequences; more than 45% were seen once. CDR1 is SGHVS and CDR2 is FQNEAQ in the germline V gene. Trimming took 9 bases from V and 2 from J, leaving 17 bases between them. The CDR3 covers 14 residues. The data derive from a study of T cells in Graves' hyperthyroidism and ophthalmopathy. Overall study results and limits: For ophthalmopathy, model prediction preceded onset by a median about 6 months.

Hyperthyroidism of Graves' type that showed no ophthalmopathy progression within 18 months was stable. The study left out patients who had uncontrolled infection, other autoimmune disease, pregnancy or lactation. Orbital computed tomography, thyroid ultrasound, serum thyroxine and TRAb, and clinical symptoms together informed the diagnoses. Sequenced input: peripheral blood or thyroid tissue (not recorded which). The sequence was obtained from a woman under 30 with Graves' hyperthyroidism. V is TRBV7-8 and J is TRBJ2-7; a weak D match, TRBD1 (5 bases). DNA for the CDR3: TGTGCCAGTACCCCAGATTTGGGGCCCTACGAGCAGTACTTC. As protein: CASTPDLGPYEQYF.